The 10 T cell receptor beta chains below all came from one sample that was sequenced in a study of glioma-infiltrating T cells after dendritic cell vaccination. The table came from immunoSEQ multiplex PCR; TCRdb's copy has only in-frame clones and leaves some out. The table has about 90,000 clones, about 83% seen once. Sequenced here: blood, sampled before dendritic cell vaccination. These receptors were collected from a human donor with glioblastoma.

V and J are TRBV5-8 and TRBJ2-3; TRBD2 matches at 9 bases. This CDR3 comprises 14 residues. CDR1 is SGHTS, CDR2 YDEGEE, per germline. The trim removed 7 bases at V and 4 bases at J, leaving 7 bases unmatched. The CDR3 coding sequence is TGTGCCAGCGGCAGCGGGGGGTTGGCAGATACGCAGTATTTT. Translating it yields CASGSGGLADTQYF.

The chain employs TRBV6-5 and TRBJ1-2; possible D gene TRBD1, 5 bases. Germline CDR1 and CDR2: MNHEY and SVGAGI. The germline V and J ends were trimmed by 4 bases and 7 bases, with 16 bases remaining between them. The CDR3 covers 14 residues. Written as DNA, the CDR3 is TGTGCCAGCAGTTTCCGTCAGACAGCCGGTGGCTACACCTTC. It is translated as CASSFRQTAGGYTF.

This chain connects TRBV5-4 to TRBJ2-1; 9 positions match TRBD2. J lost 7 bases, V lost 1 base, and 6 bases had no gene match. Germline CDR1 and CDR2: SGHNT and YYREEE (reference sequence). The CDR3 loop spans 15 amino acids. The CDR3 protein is CASSLTSGRRNEQFF. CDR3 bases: TGTGCCAGCAGCTTGACTAGCGGGCGGCGGAATGAGCAGTTCTTC.

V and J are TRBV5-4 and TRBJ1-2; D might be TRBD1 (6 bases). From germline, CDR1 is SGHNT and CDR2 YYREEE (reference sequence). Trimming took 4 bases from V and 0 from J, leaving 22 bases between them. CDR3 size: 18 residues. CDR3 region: CASSPPRSGAVTNYGYTF. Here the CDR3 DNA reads TGTGCCAGCAGCCCACCACGGTCAGGGGCCGTAACTAACTATGGCTACACCTTC.

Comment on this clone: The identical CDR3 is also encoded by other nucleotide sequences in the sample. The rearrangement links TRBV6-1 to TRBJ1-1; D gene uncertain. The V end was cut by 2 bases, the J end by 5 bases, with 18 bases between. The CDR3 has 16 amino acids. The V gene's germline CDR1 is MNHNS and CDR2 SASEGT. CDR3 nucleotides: TGTGCCAGCAGTGAACCCCGGGTTCTTAGCGGGACTGAAGCTTTCTTT. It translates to CASSEPRVLSGTEAFF.

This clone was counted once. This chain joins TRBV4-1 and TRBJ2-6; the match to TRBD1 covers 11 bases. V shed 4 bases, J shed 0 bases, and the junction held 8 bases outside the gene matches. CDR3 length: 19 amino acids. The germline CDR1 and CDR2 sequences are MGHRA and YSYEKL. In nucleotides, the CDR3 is TGCGCCAGCAGCCCAAGGACAGGGGGCCTAAGCTCTGGGGCCAACGTCCTGACTTTC. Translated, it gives CASSPRTGGLSSGANVLTF.

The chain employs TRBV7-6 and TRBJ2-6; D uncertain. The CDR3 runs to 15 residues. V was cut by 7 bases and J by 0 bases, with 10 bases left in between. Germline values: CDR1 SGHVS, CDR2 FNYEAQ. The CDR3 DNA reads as TGTGCCAGCACCCCATCTAACTCTGGGGCCAACGTCCTGACTTTC. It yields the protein CASTPSNSGANVLTF.

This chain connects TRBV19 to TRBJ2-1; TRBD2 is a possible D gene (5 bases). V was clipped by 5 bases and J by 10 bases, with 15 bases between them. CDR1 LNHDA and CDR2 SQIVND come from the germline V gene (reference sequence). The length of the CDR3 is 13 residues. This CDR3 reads CASSFSGFLEQFF. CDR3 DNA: TGTGCCAGTAGTTTCTCGGGGTTCCTGGAGCAGTTCTTC.

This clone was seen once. In DNA form, the CDR3 reads TGTGCCAGCTCACCTGGCAGTAATCAGCCCCAGCATTTT. Residues: CASSPGSNQPQHF. This rearrangement joins TRBV9 to TRBJ1-5; no definite D call. CDR3 length: 13 residues. Germline loops: CDR1 SGDLS, CDR2 YYNGEE. The germline V and J ends were trimmed by 7 bases and 4 bases, with 12 bases remaining between them.

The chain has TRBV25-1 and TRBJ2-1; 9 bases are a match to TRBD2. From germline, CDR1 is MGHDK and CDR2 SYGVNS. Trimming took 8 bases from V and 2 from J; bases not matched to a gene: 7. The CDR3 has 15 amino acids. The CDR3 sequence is CASGEAGGPYNEQFF. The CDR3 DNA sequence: TGTGCCAGCGGAGAAGCGGGGGGCCCCTACAATGAGCAGTTCTTC.